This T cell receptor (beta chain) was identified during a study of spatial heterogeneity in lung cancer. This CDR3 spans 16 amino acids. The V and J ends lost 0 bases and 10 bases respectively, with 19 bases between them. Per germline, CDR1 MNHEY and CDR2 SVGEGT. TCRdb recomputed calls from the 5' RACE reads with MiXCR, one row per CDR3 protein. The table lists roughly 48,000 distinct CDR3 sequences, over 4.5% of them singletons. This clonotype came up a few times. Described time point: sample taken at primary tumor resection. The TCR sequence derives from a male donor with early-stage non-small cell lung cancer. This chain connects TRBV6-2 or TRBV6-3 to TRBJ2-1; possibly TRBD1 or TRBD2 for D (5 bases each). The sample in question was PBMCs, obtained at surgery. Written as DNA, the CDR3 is TGTGCCAGCAGTTACTCGATTGCTGCCTTGGGGGTCGAGCAGTTCTTC. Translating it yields CASSYSIAALGVEQFF.